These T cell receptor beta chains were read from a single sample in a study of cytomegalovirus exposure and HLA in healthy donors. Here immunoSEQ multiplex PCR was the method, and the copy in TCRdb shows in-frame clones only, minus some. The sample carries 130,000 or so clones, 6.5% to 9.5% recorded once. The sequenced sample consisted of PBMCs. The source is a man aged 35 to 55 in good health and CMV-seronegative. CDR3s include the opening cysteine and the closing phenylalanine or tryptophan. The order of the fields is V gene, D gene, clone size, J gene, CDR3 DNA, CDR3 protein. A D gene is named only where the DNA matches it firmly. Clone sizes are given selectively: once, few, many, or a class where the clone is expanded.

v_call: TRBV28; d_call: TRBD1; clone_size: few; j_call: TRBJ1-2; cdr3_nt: TGTGCCAGCAGTCTTGCCGGGACAGGGGTAGGCTACACCTTC; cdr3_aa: CASSLAGTGVGYTF
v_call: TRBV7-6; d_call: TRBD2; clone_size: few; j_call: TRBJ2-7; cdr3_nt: TGTGCCAGCAGCTTAGGGGAGGGGTCCTACGAGCAGTACTTC; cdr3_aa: CASSLGEGSYEQYF
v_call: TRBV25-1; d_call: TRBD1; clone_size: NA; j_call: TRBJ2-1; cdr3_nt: TGTGCCAGCAGTGAATGGGTGACAGGGAACAATGGGCAGTTCTTC; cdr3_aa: CASSEWVTGNNGQFF
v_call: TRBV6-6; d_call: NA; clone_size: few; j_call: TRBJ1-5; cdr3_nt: TGTGCCAGCAGTTACTCATCAGGGATCGGACAGCCCCAGCATTTT; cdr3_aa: CASSYSSGIGQPQHF
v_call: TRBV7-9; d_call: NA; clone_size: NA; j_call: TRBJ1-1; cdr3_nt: TGTGCCAGCAGCCGGGACACCCGGAACACTGAACCTTTCTTT; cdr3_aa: CASSRDTRNTEPFF
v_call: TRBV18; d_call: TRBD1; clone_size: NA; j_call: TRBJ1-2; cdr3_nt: TGTGCCAGCTCACCGGGACGAGGGGGCAGCTATGGCTACACCTTC; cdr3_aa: CASSPGRGGSYGYTF
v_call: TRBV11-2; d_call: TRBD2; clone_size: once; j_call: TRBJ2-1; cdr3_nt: TGTGCCAGCAGCTTAGATGGGACTAGCGGGGCCTGGGAGTTCTTC; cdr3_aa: CASSLDGTSGAWEFF
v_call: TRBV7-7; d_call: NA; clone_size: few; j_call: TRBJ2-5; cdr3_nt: TGTGCCAGCAGCCCCGCCGGGGGGCGGCCCCGGGAAGAGACCCAGTACTTC; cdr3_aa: CASSPAGGRPREETQYF
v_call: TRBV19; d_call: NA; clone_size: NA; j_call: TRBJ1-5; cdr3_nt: TGTGCCAGTAGCCTGACAGATTATAGCAATCAGCCCCAGCATTTT; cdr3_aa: CASSLTDYSNQPQHF
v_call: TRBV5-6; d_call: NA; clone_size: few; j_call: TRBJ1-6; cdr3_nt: TGTGCCAGCAGCTTGGTCGGGAGCTCCTATAATTCACCCCTCCACTTT; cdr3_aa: CASSLVGSSYNSPLHF
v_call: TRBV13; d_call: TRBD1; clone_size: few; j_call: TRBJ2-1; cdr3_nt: TGTGCCAGCAGCCCAACTCTCCTAGGACAGGGGAGTGATGAGCAGTTCTTC; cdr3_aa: CASSPTLLGQGSDEQFF
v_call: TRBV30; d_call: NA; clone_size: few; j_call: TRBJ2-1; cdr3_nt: TGTGCCTGGAGTGCGGGTAACGAGCAGTTCTTC; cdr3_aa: CAWSAGNEQFF
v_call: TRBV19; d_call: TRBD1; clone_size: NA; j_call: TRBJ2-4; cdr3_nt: TGTGCCAGTAGTATAGTTACGGCACAGGGGGAGCAAAACATTCAGTACTTC; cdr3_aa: CASSIVTAQGEQNIQYF
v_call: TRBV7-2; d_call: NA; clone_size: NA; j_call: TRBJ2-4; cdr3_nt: TGTGCCAGCAGCTTAGGGGGACTCTTAGCCAAAAACATTCAGTACTTC; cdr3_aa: CASSLGGLLAKNIQYF
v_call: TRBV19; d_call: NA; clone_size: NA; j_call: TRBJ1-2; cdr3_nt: TGTGCCAGTACCACGGGGTTGTATGGCTACACCTTC; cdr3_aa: CASTTGLYGYTF
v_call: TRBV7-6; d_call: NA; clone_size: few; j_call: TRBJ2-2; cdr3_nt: TGTGCCAGCAGCTTTGACGGGCGGGCCGGGGAGCTGTTTTTT; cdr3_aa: CASSFDGRAGELFF
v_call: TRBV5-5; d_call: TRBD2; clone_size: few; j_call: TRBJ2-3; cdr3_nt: TGTGCCAGCAGCGGCCCGGGGGGTGATACGCAGTATTTT; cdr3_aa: CASSGPGGDTQYF
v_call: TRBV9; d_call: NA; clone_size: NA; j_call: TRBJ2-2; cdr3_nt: TGTGCCAGCAGCGTTGGCCACAAGAACACCGGGGAGCTGTTTTTT; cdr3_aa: CASSVGHKNTGELFF
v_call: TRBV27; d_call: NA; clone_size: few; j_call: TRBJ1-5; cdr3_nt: TGTGCCAGCAGTCCCAACAATCAGCCCCAGCATTTT; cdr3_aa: CASSPNNQPQHF
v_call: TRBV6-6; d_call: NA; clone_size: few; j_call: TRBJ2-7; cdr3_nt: TGTGCCAGCAGTTACACAGTCTACGAGCAGTACTTC; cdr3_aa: CASSYTVYEQYF
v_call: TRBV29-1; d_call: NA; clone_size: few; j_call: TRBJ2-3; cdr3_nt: TGCAGCGCCGGGCCGGTGTCGGGGGATACGCAGTATTTT; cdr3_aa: CSAGPVSGDTQYF
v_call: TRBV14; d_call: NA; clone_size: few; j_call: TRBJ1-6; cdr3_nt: TGTGCCAGCAGCCAGTTGGACACAGGGTATTCCTATAATTCACCCCTCCACTTT; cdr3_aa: CASSQLDTGYSYNSPLHF
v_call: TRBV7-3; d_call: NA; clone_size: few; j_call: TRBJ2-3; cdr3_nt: TGTGCCAGCAGCTTAGTTACAACAGATACGCAGTATTTT; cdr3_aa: CASSLVTTDTQYF
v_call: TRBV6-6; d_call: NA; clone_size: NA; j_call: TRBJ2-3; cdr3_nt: TGTGCCACCACCAGGGCCCCCCACACAGATACGCAGTATTTT; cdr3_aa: CATTRAPHTDTQYF
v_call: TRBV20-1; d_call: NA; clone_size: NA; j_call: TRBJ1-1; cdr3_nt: TGCAGTGCTAGGGGGGGGCAAGCTTTCTTT; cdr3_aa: CSARGGQAFF
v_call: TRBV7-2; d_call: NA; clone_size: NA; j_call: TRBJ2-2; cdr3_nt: TGTGCCAGCAGCCCGCTGGGTAGCGCGAACACCGGGGAGCTGTTTTTT; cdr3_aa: CASSPLGSANTGELFF
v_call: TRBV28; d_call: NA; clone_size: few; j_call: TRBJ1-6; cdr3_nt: TGTGCCAGCAGTTTACGGTCCCCCTCCTATAATTCACCCCTCCACTTT; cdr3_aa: CASSLRSPSYNSPLHF
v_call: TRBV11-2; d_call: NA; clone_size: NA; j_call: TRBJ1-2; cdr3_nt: TGTGCCAGCAGCCTAGTATTTGGGGGGAACTATGGCTACACCTTC; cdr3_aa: CASSLVFGGNYGYTF